The source of this T cell receptor (beta chain) is a study of cytomegalovirus exposure and HLA in healthy donors. Study-wide context: Drawn from HLA-typed donors, 83 million or so unique TCRs were held in an early data release. General study points: Links to common viral pathogens appeared, in a later analysis, for several of the most significant clusters.

Details on this clone: Its matching antigen is unknown.

Primers included in the PCR were 60 Vbeta and 13 Jbeta primers. Here immunoSEQ multiplex PCR was the method, and the copy in TCRdb shows in-frame clones only, minus some. In the table there are 60,000 to 70,000 clones, over 70% of which are singletons. The V and J ends lost 6 bases and 0 bases respectively, with 7 bases between them. Germline CDR1 is MNHNS and CDR2 is SASEGT. The CDR3 contains 13 residues. The sequencing sample was made of PBMCs. The V call is TRBV6-1, the J call TRBJ2-3; no clear D. This TCR derives from a man in his sixties in good health and CMV-seropositive. The CDR3 region is CASRPVSTDTQYF. CDR3 coding DNA: TGTGCCAGCAGGCCAGTAAGCACAGATACGCAGTATTTT.